The sequence of this T cell receptor beta chain was determined in a study of OX40 agonist ivuxolimab in advanced cancers. Overall study: The treatment was a fully human IgG2 OX40 agonist, ivuxolimab. Eligibility admitted prior anti-PD-1, anti-PD-L1 or anti-CTLA-4 therapy; roughly 40% had some. Administration of intravenous ivuxolimab to patients occurred every 2 weeks at 0.01 to 10 mg/kg. The study, taken as a whole, reports: Among T cells, CD8+ cells averaged more expanded clones than CD4+ cells.

V dropped 3 bases and J dropped 2; count of bases not matched to a gene: 4. In germline, CDR1 is LGHNA, CDR2 YNFKEQ. This CDR3 region has 16 residues. Clones were sequenced by immunoSEQ multiplex PCR, and TCRdb holds only the in-frame ones, with some missing. The repertoire holds 84,000 or so clones, with about 80% as singletons. Concerning this clone itself: The antigen is undetermined.

The sample in question was CD4+ or CD8+ T cells sorted from blood, obtained in a trial of the OX40 agonist ivuxolimab. This sequence joins TRBV4-2 and TRBJ2-1; 10 bases are a match to TRBD1. This TCR was sampled from an adult with an advanced solid tumor such as melanoma, head and neck, liver or kidney cancer. The CDR3 nucleotides are TGTGCCAGCAGCCAGCAAGGACAGGGGGCCTACAATGAGCAGTTCTTC. Its protein product is CASSQQGQGAYNEQFF.